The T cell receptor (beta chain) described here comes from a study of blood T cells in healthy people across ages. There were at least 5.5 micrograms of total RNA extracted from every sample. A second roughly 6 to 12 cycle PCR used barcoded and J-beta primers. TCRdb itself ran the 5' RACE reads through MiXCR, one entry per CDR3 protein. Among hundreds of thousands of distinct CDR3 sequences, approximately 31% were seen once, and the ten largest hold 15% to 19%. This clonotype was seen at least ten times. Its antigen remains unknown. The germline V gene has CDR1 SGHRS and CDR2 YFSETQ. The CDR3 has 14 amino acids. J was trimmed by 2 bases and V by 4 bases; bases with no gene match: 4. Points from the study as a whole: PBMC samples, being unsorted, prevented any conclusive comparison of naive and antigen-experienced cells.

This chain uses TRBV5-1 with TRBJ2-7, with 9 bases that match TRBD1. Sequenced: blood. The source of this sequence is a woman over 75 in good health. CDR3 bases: TGCGCCAGCAGCACCGGACAGGGGACCTACGAGCAGTACTTC. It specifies CASSTGQGTYEQYF.